Below, 10 T cell receptor beta chains from the same sample are listed, as sequenced in a study of Graves' ophthalmopathy and Graves' hyperthyroidism. Amplification targeted the TCR beta CDR3 regions, with RNA transcripts as the source material. A first-round RT-PCR used HTBI primers, followed by a second-round multiplex PCR. TCRdb recomputed calls from the multiplex PCR reads with MiXCR, one row per CDR3 protein. Here the sample spans about 740,000 distinct CDR3 sequences, 40% being singletons. The sample was peripheral blood. All receptors come from an adult man with Graves' ophthalmopathy.

This clonotype was observed many times. CDR3 nucleotide sequence: TGCAGTGCTAGACGATTGGACCTAGGACAGGGAGCTTTCTTT. It codes for CSARRLDLGQGAFF. The chain joins TRBV20-1 to TRBJ1-1, with 8 bases aligning to TRBD1. This CDR3 is 14 amino acids long. Germline CDR1 reads DFQATT; CDR2 reads SNEGSKA (reference sequence). V was clipped by 2 bases and J by 10 bases; unmatched bases: 12.

This clonotype was found a few times. The V call is TRBV5-1, the J call TRBJ1-4; no firm D call. Germline CDR1 is SGHRS and CDR2 is YFSETQ. The CDR3 covers 15 residues. Trimming removed 0 bases at V and 1 base at J, with 7 bases between. In DNA, the CDR3 is TGCGCCAGCAGCTTGGAGGCAGGAACTAATGAAAAACTGTTTTTT. It yields the protein CASSLEAGTNEKLFF.

The chain has TRBV9 and TRBJ2-7; 11 bases are shared with TRBD2. The germline V gene encodes CDR1 SGDLS and CDR2 YYNGEE. The CDR3 is 16 residues long. With 4 bases clipped from V and 3 bases from J, the junction kept 9 bases outside the gene matches. The chain's CDR3 is CASSHRRLAGFYEQYF. CDR3 sequence (DNA): TGTGCCAGCAGCCACCGGAGACTAGCGGGGTTCTACGAGCAGTACTTC.

This clonotype has more than one count but fewer than ten. The chain links TRBV25-1 to TRBJ2-2; no firm D call. CDR3 size: 17 residues. V lost 6 bases, J lost 3 bases, and 20 bases lay in between. Germline V gene sequence: CDR1 MGHDK, CDR2 SYGVNS. CDR3 loop: CASSQEWGTWDTGELFF. The DNA for the CDR3 is TGTGCCAGCAGCCAAGAGTGGGGAACGTGGGACACCGGGGAGCTGTTTTTT.

This clonotype was observed many times. One junction end does not reproduce the germline sequence, and a read error may be involved. V is TRBV20-1 and J is TRBJ1-6, with 10 bases lining up with TRBD1. This CDR3 contains 14 residues. Germline CDR1 and CDR2: DFQATT and SNEGSKA (reference sequence). CDR3 sequence (DNA): TGCAGTGCCAGAGAGACAGGGGGCAGTTCACCCCTCCACTTT. This codes for CSARETGGSSPLHF.

This clonotype was picked up a small number of times. The chain is built from TRBV5-5 and TRBJ2-7; tentative D call: TRBD1 (6 bases). V lost 2 bases and J lost 2, with 14 bases in between. This CDR3 region has 15 residues. The germline V gene encodes CDR1 SGHKS and CDR2 YYEKEE (reference sequence). The CDR3 coding sequence is TGTGCCAGCAGCTTACAGGGAAGACAGGCCTACGAGCAGTACTTC. The encoded protein is CASSLQGRQAYEQYF.

This clonotype came up many times. The chain has TRBV20-1 and TRBJ2-7; TRBD1 matches at 8 bases. J lost 9 bases, V lost 3 bases, and 4 bases had no gene match. CDR3 length: 11 residues. Germline V gene sequence: CDR1 DFQATT, CDR2 SNEGSKA (reference sequence). CDR3 residues: CSASTGGAQYF. In nucleotides, the CDR3 is TGCAGTGCTAGTACAGGGGGAGCGCAGTACTTC.

This clonotype was recorded many times. The chain combines TRBV11-2 with TRBJ1-2; 8 nucleotides line up with TRBD1. CDR1 and CDR2 (germline): SGHAT, FQNNGV. V trimming: 0 bases; J trimming: 3 bases; junction bases outside the gene matches: 0. This CDR3 contains 14 residues. Here the CDR3 reads CASSLETGDYGYTF. CDR3 DNA sequence: TGTGCCAGCAGCTTAGAGACAGGGGACTATGGCTACACCTTC.

Comment on this clonotype: The junction shows a germline mismatch at one end, possibly a read error. The chain carries TRBV9 and TRBJ1-2; 9 bases fit TRBD1. Germline V lookup: CDR1 SGDLS, CDR2 YYNGEE. The CDR3 sequence is 13 residues long. The CDR3 DNA sequence: TGTGCCAGCAGCCCAGGGACAGGGTATGGCCACACCTTC. Translation: CASSPGTGYGHTF.

Ten or more counts support this clonotype. The chain couples TRBV12-3 or TRBV12-4 to TRBJ2-7, with D uncertain. V was trimmed by 5 bases and J by 6 bases, leaving 8 bases between them. This CDR3 comprises 11 residues. The CDR3 DNA follows: TGTGCCAGCAGTGCCAACATCGAGCAGTACTTC. It is translated as CASSANIEQYF.